What follows are 26 T cell receptor beta chains derived from one specimen sequenced in a study of lung T cells in sarcoidosis with Löfgren's syndrome. TCRdb re-derived calls from the reads in MiXCR, one entry per CDR3 protein. The sample records some 65,000 distinct CDR3 sequences, over 20% being singletons. Material for sequencing was CD4+ T cells from PBMCs. Receptors originate from a human donor with sarcoidosis (Löfgren's syndrome or another form), or a control subject (not recorded which).

In the case of this clonotype: A read error is likely, as this CDR3 ends without the conserved phenylalanine or tryptophan. The chain is built from TRBV7-2 and TRBJ2-5, with 15 bases lining up with TRBD2. V lost 5 bases and J lost 1; bases outside the gene matches: 2. From germline, CDR1 is SGHTA and CDR2 FQGNSA. The CDR3 totals 16 residues. The CDR3 loop is CASSLGLAGGQETQYS. The CDR3, as DNA: TGTGCCAGCAGCCTGGGACTAGCGGGGGGCCAAGAGACCCAGTACTCC.

This clonotype has at least ten counts. This rearrangement joins TRBV25-1 to TRBJ2-2, with 8 bases that match TRBD1. The CDR3 contains 16 residues. After removal of 5 bases from V and 5 bases from J, the junction contained 10 bases not matched to a gene. Germline loops: CDR1 MGHDK, CDR2 SYGVNS. The CDR3 loop is CASSPPDRVWTGELFF. CDR3 coding DNA: TGTGCCAGCAGTCCCCCGGACAGGGTGTGGACCGGGGAGCTGTTTTTT.

This rearrangement joins TRBV12-3 or TRBV12-4 to TRBJ1-2, with D possibly matching TRBD1 (5 bases). V gave up 5 bases and J gave up 8 bases, with 15 bases separating them. The CDR3 sequence is 13 residues long. The CDR3 loop reads CASSLSTVEGYTF. CDR3 DNA: TGTGCCAGCAGTCTCTCGACAGTAGAGGGCTACACCTTC.

V and J are TRBV7-2 and TRBJ2-2; TRBD2 aligns across 8 bases. CDR3 size: 15 residues. Germline V gene lookup returns CDR1 SGHTA and CDR2 FQGNSA. With 3 bases clipped from V and 1 base from J, the junction kept 1 base outside the gene matches. The CDR3 loop reads CASSFAGGNTGELFF. The CDR3, as DNA: TGTGCCAGCAGCTTTGCGGGGGGGAACACCGGGGAGCTGTTTTTT.

Ten or more counts support this clonotype. The chain links TRBV7-2 to TRBJ2-1; D call uncertain. The CDR3 contains 15 residues. V was clipped by 2 bases and J by 0 bases, with 8 bases between them. Germline V lookup: CDR1 SGHTA, CDR2 FQGNSA. The CDR3 DNA reads TGTGCCAGCAGCTTATGGACGAGCTCCTACAATGAGCAGTTCTTC. Its protein is CASSLWTSSYNEQFF.

In its sample, this clonotype was seen many times. The chain joins TRBV4-1 to TRBJ1-1; D is unresolved. CDR1 MGHRA and CDR2 YSYEKL come from the germline V gene. V lost 6 bases and J lost 4, with 18 bases in between. The CDR3 contains 15 residues. CDR3 amino acids: CASSYFRGGSTEAFF. CDR3 bases: TGCGCCAGCAGTTATTTCCGGGGAGGGAGCACTGAAGCTTTCTTT.

This clonotype was counted a few times. The chain links TRBV5-4 to TRBJ2-4; no firm D call. V shed 4 bases and J shed 0 bases, with 11 bases lying between them. The CDR3 covers 15 residues. Germline V gene sequence: CDR1 SGHNT, CDR2 YYREEE (reference sequence). The CDR3 coding sequence is TGTGCCAGCAGCCATTCTGGAGAAGCCAAAAACATTCAGTACTTC. Translation gives CASSHSGEAKNIQYF.

This clonotype was counted many times. J is TRBJ2-4 and V is TRBV20-1, with 8 bases matching TRBD2. Germline values: CDR1 DFQATT, CDR2 SNEGSKA (reference sequence). The CDR3 totals 16 residues. V dropped 5 bases and J dropped 0; count of bases not matched to a gene: 9. The CDR3 loop is CSAGVIAGLAKNIQYF. In nucleotides, the CDR3 is TGCAGTGCTGGGGTAATAGCGGGGCTAGCCAAAAACATTCAGTACTTC.

Comment on this clonotype: A much larger clone lies one base from this, so it may be a read error. The genes are TRBV5-1 and TRBJ1-4; D gene ambiguous. CDR3 length: 14 amino acids. Trimming took 4 bases from V and 8 from J, leaving 15 bases between them. The germline V gene encodes CDR1 SGHRS and CDR2 YFSETQ. The CDR3 is CASSLDWELEKLFF. The CDR3 DNA reads TGCGCCAGCAGCCTCGACTGGGAGCTGGAAAAACTGTTTTTT.

The table lists this clonotype with many counts. The chain uses TRBV7-3 and TRBJ2-1, with 13 bases lining up with TRBD2. V was pared by 5 bases and J by 9 bases, with 10 bases of the junction left unmatched. The CDR3 has 16 amino acids. The germline V gene has CDR1 SGHTA and CDR2 FQGTGA. The chain's CDR3 is CASSLLPGLAGFEQFF. The CDR3, as DNA: TGTGCCAGCAGCCTCCTCCCGGGACTAGCGGGATTTGAGCAGTTCTTC.

V is TRBV12-3 or TRBV12-4 and J is TRBJ2-3; 8 bases line up with TRBD2. With V trimmed by 7 bases and J by 3 bases, 6 bases remained unmatched. This CDR3 comprises 14 residues. Written as DNA, the CDR3 is TGTGCCAGCACCCATGGCGGGAGGACAGATACGCAGTATTTT. Translating it yields CASTHGGRTDTQYF.

At least ten counts were recorded for this clonotype. This chain uses TRBV27 with TRBJ2-5; D perhaps matches TRBD2 (5 bases). This CDR3 contains 15 residues. The ends were cut back, 3 bases at V and 4 bases at J, with 15 bases in the middle. Germline V gene sequence: CDR1 MNHEY, CDR2 SMNVEV (reference sequence). Written as DNA, the CDR3 is TGTGCCAGCAGTTTTAGTTCGAGCCGGGGAGAGACCCAGTACTTC. The encoded protein is CASSFSSSRGETQYF.

This chain connects TRBV9 to TRBJ2-5; 11 bases agree with TRBD2. Germline trimming cut 4 bases from V and 2 bases from J; bases unmatched to any gene: 4. The V gene's germline CDR1 is SGDLS and CDR2 YYNGEE. The CDR3 loop spans 15 amino acids. The CDR3 reads CASSILAGAQETQYF. The CDR3, as DNA: TGTGCCAGCAGCATACTAGCGGGGGCGCAAGAGACCCAGTACTTC.

This clonotype showed up just a few times. This chain connects TRBV7-2 to TRBJ1-6; D is ambiguous. Germline V gives CDR1 SGHTA, CDR2 FQGNSA. CDR3 length: 14 amino acids. V was trimmed by 2 bases and J by 3 bases, leaving 5 bases between them. CDR3: CASSLYFYNSPLHF. CDR3 in DNA: TGTGCCAGCAGCTTATACTTCTATAATTCACCCCTCCACTTT. The full variable domain, rest sourced from reference TRBV7-2 and TRBJ1-6, is GAGVSQSPSNKVTEKGKDVELRCDPISGHTALYWYRQSLGQGLEFLIYFQGNSAPDKSGLPSDRFSAERTGGSVSTLTIQRTQQEDSAVYLCASSLYFYNSPLHFGNGTRLTVT.

This clonotype was seen at least ten times. The chain combines TRBV4-2 with TRBJ1-1, with 8 bases matching TRBD1. The CDR3 is 15 residues long. V shed 3 bases and J 4 bases; nucleotides not matched to a gene: 7. Germline V gene sequence: CDR1 LGHNA, CDR2 YNFKEQ. CDR3 in amino acids: CASSQDNRGTTEAFF. CDR3 DNA sequence: TGTGCCAGCAGCCAGGATAACAGGGGGACCACTGAAGCTTTCTTT.

This clonotype was seen a few times. This chain joins TRBV3-1 and TRBJ2-2; no clear D. V lost 1 base, J lost 0 bases, and 6 bases lay in between. Germline values: CDR1 LGHDT, CDR2 YNNKEL (reference sequence). The CDR3 runs 15 residues. CDR3 nucleotides: TGTGCCAGCAGCCAAGTTGGGACGAACACCGGGGAGCTGTTTTTT. It translates to CASSQVGTNTGELFF. The variable domain in full, with the rest retrieved from reference TRBV3-1 and TRBJ2-2, is DTAVSQTPKYLVTQMGNDKSIKCEQNLGHDTMYWYKQDSKKFLKIMFSYNNKELIINETVPNRFSPKSPDKAHLNLHINSLELGDSAVYFCASSQVGTNTGELFFGEGSRLTVL.

The chain couples TRBV12-3 or TRBV12-4 to TRBJ2-3; 14 bases are a match to TRBD2. V gave up 5 bases and J gave up 1 base; unmatched junction bases: 14. The CDR3 runs 20 residues. The CDR3 region has the DNA TGTGCCAGCAGTCCGGACCCCGGACTAGCGGGGGGACACGGCACAGATACGCAGTATTTT. This encodes CASSPDPGLAGGHGTDTQYF.

A few counts support this clonotype. This rearrangement joins TRBV20-1 to TRBJ2-1, with D possibly being TRBD2 (5 bases). V was trimmed by 4 bases and J by 4 bases, leaving 11 bases between them. The CDR3 is made up of 13 amino acids. The germline V gene encodes CDR1 DFQATT and CDR2 SNEGSKA (reference sequence). The CDR3 protein is CSAMTDSYNEQFF. CDR3 in DNA: TGCAGTGCTATGACGGACTCTTACAATGAGCAGTTCTTC.

The gene calls are TRBV29-1 and TRBJ1-4; tentative D call: TRBD1 (6 bases). The germline V gene has CDR1 SQVTM and CDR2 ANQGSEA. V was trimmed by 7 bases and J by 0 bases, leaving 9 bases between them. CDR3 size: 13 residues. The CDR3 reads CSATGTTNEKLFF. The CDR3 DNA reads TGCAGCGCTACAGGGACAACTAATGAAAAACTGTTTTTT.

With respect to this clonotype: A read error may explain this, as a much larger clone is one base away. The missing conserved phenylalanine or tryptophan at the end of this CDR3 makes a read error likely. This CDR3 reads CASSYRTGFTEAFL. The CDR3 DNA follows: TGTGCCAGCAGTTACCGAACAGGATTTACTGAAGCTTTCCTT. The chain carries TRBV6-9 and TRBJ1-1; tentatively, D is TRBD1 (5 bases). Germline assignment: CDR1 MNHGY and CDR2 SVAAGI. CDR3 length equals 14 residues. Trimming pared 3 bases from V and 5 bases from J, leaving 13 bases between.

V usage is TRBV2 and J usage is TRBJ2-3; a weak D match, TRBD1 (7 bases). CDR1 is SNHLY, CDR2 FYNNEI, per germline. The CDR3 contains 17 residues. The V end was cut by 5 bases, the J end by 5 bases, with 23 bases between. In nucleotides, the CDR3 is TGTGCCAGCAGTTGGGACTTTATAGGGGGCCGAGGAGATACGCAGTATTTT. Protein sequence: CASSWDFIGGRGDTQYF.

Only a few counts were recorded for this clonotype. The chain couples TRBV2 to TRBJ2-3, with D possibly matching TRBD2 (6 bases). The CDR3 is 11 residues long. Germline CDR1 and CDR2: SNHLY and FYNNEI. V was trimmed by 5 bases and J by 15 bases, leaving 15 bases between them. The CDR3 bases are TGTGCCAGCAGTCCGGGACTGGCAGAATATTTT. Its translation: CASSPGLAEYF.

Worth noting for this clonotype: This may be a read error: a much more frequent sequence differs by one nucleotide. The chain has TRBV6-5 and TRBJ1-4, with D tentatively TRBD1 (6 bases). V was cut by 2 bases and J by 4 bases, with 11 bases left in between. This CDR3 spans 15 amino acids. Germline assignment: CDR1 MNHEY and CDR2 SVGAGI. The CDR3 sequence: CASSYRQVLNEKLFF. The CDR3 DNA is TGTGCCAGCAGTTACAGACAGGTTCTTAATGAAAAACTGTTTTTT.

This clonotype was counted ten times or more. The J gene is TRBJ2-1, the V gene TRBV24-1, with D perhaps matching TRBD1 (6 bases). The V end was cut by 4 bases, the J end by 3 bases, with 12 bases between. Germline lookup yields CDR1 KGHDR and CDR2 SFDVKD. The CDR3 length is 15 residues. CDR3 sequence: CATSEAGTNYNEQFF. CDR3 coding DNA: TGTGCCACCAGTGAAGCCGGGACAAACTACAATGAGCAGTTCTTC.

This clonotype was recorded many times. The chain recombines TRBV28 with TRBJ2-2; 13 nucleotides line up with TRBD2. CDR3 length: 18 residues. V lost 4 bases, J lost 7 bases, and 12 bases stayed unmatched. Germline assignment: CDR1 MDHEN and CDR2 SYDVKM. This CDR3 is CASSSPGTSGISFGELFF. Written as DNA, the CDR3 is TGTGCCAGCAGTTCCCCCGGGACTAGCGGGATCAGCTTCGGGGAGCTGTTTTTT.

This clonotype was seen ten or more times. V usage is TRBV20-1 and J usage is TRBJ1-1; D uncertain. V was shortened by 3 bases and J by 7 bases, with 6 bases between the two germline ends. The germline V gene encodes CDR1 DFQATT and CDR2 SNEGSKA (reference sequence). The CDR3 runs to 10 residues. CDR3 amino acids: CSARAIEAFF. In DNA, the CDR3 is TGCAGTGCTAGGGCAATTGAAGCTTTCTTT.